Presented here are 8 T cell receptor beta chains from one specimen sequenced in a study of CD8 T cells in Susac syndrome. It was with random hexamers that roughly 0.5 to 1 ug RNA was reverse transcribed. TCRdb independently ran MiXCR on the immunoSEQ multiplex PCR reads; one entry per CDR3 protein. The table lists some 130,000 distinct CDR3 sequences, 85% to 95% of them singletons. Sequencing was carried out using CD8+ T cells from PBMCs. These receptors were collected from a human donor with Susac syndrome.

This rearrangement joins TRBV27 to TRBJ1-5, with D perhaps matching TRBD1 (6 bases). The CDR3 has 17 amino acids. Germline assignment: CDR1 MNHEY and CDR2 SMNVEV (reference sequence). V was pared by 5 bases and J by 3 bases, with 20 bases between. CDR3: CASSPRIPGAFNQPQHF. The CDR3 DNA sequence: TGTGCCAGCAGTCCGAGAATACCGGGGGCCTTCAATCAGCCCCAGCATTTT.

This rearrangement joins TRBV2 to TRBJ1-1; D gene ambiguous. Germline V gene lookup returns CDR1 SNHLY and CDR2 FYNNEI. Trimming shortened V by 6 bases and J by 1 base, and 9 bases separated the two germline ends. The CDR3 loop spans 13 amino acids. The CDR3 DNA is TGTGCCAGCAGCGCGGACGAGAACACTGAAGCTTTCTTT. It specifies CASSADENTEAFF.

This chain uses TRBV5-1 with TRBJ2-1, with 12 bases identical to TRBD2. Germline trimming cut 2 bases from V and 6 bases from J; bases unmatched to any gene: 6. The CDR3 is 16 amino acids. The germline V gene encodes CDR1 SGHRS and CDR2 YFSETQ. CDR3 DNA sequence: TGCGCCAGCAGCTTATACCTAGCGGGAGGGACCAATGAGCAGTTCTTC. As protein: CASSLYLAGGTNEQFF.

The rearrangement uses TRBV27 and TRBJ2-1, with unresolved D. This CDR3 contains 12 residues. Trimming removed 6 bases at V and 10 bases at J, with 13 bases between. CDR1 is MNHEY and CDR2 is SMNVEV in the germline V gene (reference sequence). CDR3 bases: TGTGCCAGCAGCCACATCCCGCTGGAGCAGTTCTTC. Protein: CASSHIPLEQFF.

V usage is TRBV7-8 and J usage is TRBJ2-7; perhaps TRBD2 as D (5 bases). Germline loops: CDR1 SGHVS, CDR2 FQNEAQ. Trimming stripped 5 bases from V and 3 bases from J, with 14 bases between. The CDR3 spans 14 residues. The CDR3 DNA follows: TGTGCCAGCAGCACTAGGATGAGTAGCTACGAGCAGTACTTC. Amino acids: CASSTRMSSYEQYF.

This chain joins TRBV4-1 and TRBJ2-7; either TRBD1 or TRBD2 may supply D (5 bases each). Germline CDR1 and CDR2: MGHRA and YSYEKL. The CDR3 has 14 residues. V was cut by 4 bases and J by 1 base, with 11 bases left in between. The CDR3 bases are TGCGCCAGCAGCCCCGGGGCATATTCCTACGAGCAGTACTTC. Its translation: CASSPGAYSYEQYF.

V gene TRBV9 combines with J gene TRBJ2-5; 7 bases are a match to TRBD1. V was clipped by 4 bases and J by 0 bases; unmatched bases: 6. The CDR3 consists of 15 residues. Germline V CDR1 and CDR2: SGDLS, YYNGEE. The chain's CDR3 is CASSTGQTDQETQYF. The CDR3 DNA sequence: TGTGCCAGCAGCACGGGACAGACAGACCAAGAGACCCAGTACTTC.

This clonotype has only one observation. This chain links TRBV29-1 with TRBJ1-1, with D maybe TRBD1 (5 bases). Germline-derived CDR1 and CDR2 are SQVTM and ANQGSEA. Between the trimmed V and J ends, which lost 3 bases and 1 base, there was a span of 9 bases. The CDR3 extends over 13 amino acids. The CDR3 spells CSVEEGSNTEAFF. CDR3 bases: TGCAGCGTTGAGGAGGGGTCGAACACTGAAGCTTTCTTT.